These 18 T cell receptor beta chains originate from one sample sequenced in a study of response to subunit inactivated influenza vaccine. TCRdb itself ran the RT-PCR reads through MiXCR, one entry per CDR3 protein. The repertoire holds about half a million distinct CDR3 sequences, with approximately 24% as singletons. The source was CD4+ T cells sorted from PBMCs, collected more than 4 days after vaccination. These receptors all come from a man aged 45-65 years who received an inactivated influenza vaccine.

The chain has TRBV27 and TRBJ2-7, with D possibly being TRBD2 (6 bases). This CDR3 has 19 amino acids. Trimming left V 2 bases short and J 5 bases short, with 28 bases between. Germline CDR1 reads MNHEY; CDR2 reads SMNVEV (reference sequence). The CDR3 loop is CASSLRPTSIRLGRHEQYF. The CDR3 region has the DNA TGTGCCAGCAGTTTAAGGCCTACTAGCATTAGACTCGGGCGTCACGAGCAGTACTTC.

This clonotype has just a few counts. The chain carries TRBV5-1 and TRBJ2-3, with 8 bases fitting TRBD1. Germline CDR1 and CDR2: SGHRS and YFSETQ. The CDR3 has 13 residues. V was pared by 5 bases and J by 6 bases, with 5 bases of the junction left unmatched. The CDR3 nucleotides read TGCGCCAGCAGTGCGGACAGGGTTGATACGCAGTATTTT. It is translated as CASSADRVDTQYF.

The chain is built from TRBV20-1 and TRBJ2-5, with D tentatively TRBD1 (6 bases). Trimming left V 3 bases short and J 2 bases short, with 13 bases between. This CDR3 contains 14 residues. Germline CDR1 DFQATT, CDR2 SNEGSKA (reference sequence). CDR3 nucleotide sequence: TGCAGTGCTAGTCCAGGGGCCGAACAAGAGACCCAGTACTTC. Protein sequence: CSASPGAEQETQYF.

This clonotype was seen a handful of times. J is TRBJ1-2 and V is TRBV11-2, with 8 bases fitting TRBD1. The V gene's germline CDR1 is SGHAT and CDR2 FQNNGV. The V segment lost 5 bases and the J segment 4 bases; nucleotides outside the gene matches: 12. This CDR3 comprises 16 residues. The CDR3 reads CASSPSPGGHGYGYTF. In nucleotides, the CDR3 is TGTGCCAGCAGCCCTAGCCCAGGGGGCCACGGCTATGGCTACACCTTC.

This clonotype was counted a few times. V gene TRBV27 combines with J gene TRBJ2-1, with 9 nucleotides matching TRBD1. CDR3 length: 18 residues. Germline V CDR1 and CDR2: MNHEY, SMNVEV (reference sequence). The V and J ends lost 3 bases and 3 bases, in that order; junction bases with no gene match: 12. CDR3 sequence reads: CASSFLGLGQGSYNEQFF. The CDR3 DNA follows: TGTGCCAGCAGTTTCCTCGGCCTAGGACAGGGGAGCTACAATGAGCAGTTCTTC.

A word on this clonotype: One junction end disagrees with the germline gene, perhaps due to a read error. CDR3 nucleotides: TGTGCCAGCAGTTCCCGGGATCCTGTATGGGGGTTACATTTC. This gives the protein CASSSRDPVWGLHF. The V call is TRBV28, the J call TRBJ2-7; D possibly matches TRBD1 or TRBD2 (5 bases each). CDR3 length: 14 amino acids. Germline V gene lookup returns CDR1 MDHEN and CDR2 SYDVKM.

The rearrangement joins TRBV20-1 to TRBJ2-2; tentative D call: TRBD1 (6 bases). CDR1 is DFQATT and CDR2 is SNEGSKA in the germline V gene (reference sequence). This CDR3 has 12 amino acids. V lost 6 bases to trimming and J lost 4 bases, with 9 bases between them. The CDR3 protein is CSANRATGELFF. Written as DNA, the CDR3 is TGCAGTGCAAACAGGGCCACCGGGGAGCTGTTTTTT.

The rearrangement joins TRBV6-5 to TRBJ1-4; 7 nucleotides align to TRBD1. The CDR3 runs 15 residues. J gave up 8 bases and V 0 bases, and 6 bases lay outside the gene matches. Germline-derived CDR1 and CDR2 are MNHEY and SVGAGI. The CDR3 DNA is TGTGCCAGCAGTTACTCGAGGGACAGCATGGAAAAACTGTTTTTT. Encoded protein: CASSYSRDSMEKLFF.

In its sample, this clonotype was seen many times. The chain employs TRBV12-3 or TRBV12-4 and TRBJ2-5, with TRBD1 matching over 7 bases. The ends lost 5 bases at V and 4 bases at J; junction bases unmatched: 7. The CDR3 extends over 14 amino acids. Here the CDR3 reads CASSRQGKSETQYF. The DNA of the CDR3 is TGTGCCAGCAGTAGACAGGGAAAATCAGAGACCCAGTACTTC.

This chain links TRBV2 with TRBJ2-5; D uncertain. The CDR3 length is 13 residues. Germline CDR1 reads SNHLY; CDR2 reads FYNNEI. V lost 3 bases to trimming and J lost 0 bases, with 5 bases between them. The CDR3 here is CASSERYQETQYF. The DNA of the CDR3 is TGTGCCAGCAGTGAGCGGTACCAAGAGACCCAGTACTTC.

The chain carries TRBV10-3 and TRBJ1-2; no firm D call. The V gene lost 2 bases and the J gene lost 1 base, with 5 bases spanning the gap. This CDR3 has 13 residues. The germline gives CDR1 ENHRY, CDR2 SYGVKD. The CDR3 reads CAISERINYGYTF. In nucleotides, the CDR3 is TGTGCCATCAGTGAGCGGATTAACTATGGCTACACCTTC.

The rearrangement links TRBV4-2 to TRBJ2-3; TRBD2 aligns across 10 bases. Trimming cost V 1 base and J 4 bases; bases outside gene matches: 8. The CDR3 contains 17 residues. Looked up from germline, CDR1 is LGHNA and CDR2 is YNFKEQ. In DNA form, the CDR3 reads TGTGCCAGCAGCCAAGTGAGTCTAGCGGGAGTTCCAGATACGCAGTATTTT. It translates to CASSQVSLAGVPDTQYF.

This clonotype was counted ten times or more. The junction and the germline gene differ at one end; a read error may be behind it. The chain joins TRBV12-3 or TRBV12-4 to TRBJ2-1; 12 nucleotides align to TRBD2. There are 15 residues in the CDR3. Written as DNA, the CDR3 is TGTGCCAGCAGTCTTGGCGGGCTAGCGGGAGGGCCACGGCTCTTC. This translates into CASSLGGLAGGPRLF.

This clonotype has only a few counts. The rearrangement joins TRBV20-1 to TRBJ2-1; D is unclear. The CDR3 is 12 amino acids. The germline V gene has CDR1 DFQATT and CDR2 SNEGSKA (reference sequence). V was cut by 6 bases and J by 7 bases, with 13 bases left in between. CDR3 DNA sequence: TGCAGTGCCCACGAAATTAGGAATGAGCAGTTCTTC. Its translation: CSAHEIRNEQFF.

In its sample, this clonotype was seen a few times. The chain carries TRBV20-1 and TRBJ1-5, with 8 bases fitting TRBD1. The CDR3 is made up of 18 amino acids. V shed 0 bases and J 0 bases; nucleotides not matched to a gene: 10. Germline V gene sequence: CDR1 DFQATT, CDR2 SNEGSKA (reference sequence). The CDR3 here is CSARDRDRRLYSNQPQHF. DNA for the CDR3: TGCAGTGCTAGAGATCGGGACAGGCGCCTCTATAGCAATCAGCCCCAGCATTTT.

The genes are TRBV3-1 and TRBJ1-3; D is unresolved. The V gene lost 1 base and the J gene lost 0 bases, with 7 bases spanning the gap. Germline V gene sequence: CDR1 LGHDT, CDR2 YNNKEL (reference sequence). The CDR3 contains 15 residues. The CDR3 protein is CASSQAPLSGNTIYF. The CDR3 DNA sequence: TGTGCCAGCAGCCAAGCCCCCCTCTCTGGAAACACCATATATTTT.

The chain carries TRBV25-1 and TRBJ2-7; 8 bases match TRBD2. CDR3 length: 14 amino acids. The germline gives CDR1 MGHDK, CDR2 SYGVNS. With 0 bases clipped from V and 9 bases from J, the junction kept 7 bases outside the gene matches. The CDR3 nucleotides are TGTGCCAGCAGTGAATATTCCGGGAGCGGGAGGCAGTACTTC. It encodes CASSEYSGSGRQYF.

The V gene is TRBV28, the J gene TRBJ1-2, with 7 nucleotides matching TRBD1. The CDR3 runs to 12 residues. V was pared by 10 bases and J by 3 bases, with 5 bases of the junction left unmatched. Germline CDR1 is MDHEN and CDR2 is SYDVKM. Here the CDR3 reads CAIRQGHYGYTF. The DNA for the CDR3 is TGTGCCATCCGACAGGGACACTATGGCTACACCTTC.